Listed below are T cell receptor beta chains from one sample, sequenced in a study of cytomegalovirus exposure and HLA in healthy donors. TCRdb's table, derived via immunoSEQ multiplex PCR, lists solely in-frame clones and lacks some. The sample gives about 120,000 clones, around 76% of which show up once; more than 10% is in the top ten. The sample taken for sequencing was PBMCs. The source of these receptors is a woman in her 40s in good health and CMV-seropositive. CDR3s include the opening cysteine and the closing phenylalanine or tryptophan. The D gene is left open where the match is weak. Clone size, where shown, is once, few, many, or a class for clones that have expanded.

TRBV5-4	NA	TRBJ1-4	TRBD1	CASSLVPGQGEKLFF	TGTGCCAGCAGCTTGGTACCGGGACAGGGGGAAAAACTGTTTTTT
TRBV9	NA	TRBJ2-3	NA	CASSGVPDTQYF	TGTGCCAGCAGCGGAGTCCCAGATACGCAGTATTTT
TRBV6-1	NA	TRBJ2-1	TRBD2	CASRDGLDIDEQFF	TGTGCCAGCAGGGACGGACTAGATATTGATGAGCAGTTCTTC
TRBV2	NA	TRBJ1-3	TRBD1	CASILDRLSSGNTIYF	TGTGCCAGCATATTGGACAGGCTAAGCTCTGGAAACACCATATATTTT
TRBV30	NA	TRBJ2-7	NA	CGAGQRYEQYF	TGTGGGGCGGGACAGCGCTACGAGCAGTACTTC
TRBV29-1	NA	TRBJ2-5	TRBD1	CSVHRGIRPETQYF	TGCAGCGTTCACAGGGGGATTCGCCCCGAGACCCAGTACTTC
TRBV30	once	TRBJ2-6	NA	CAWRKLESSGANVLTF	TGTGCCTGGAGGAAACTCGAGAGCTCTGGGGCCAACGTCCTGACTTTC
TRBV5-1	NA	TRBJ1-4	NA	CASSFGRSEKLFF	TGCGCCAGCAGCTTTGGTCGGAGTGAAAAACTGTTTTTT
TRBV5-1	few	TRBJ2-1	TRBD2	CASSLVGLAGWDEQFF	TGCGCCAGCAGCTTGGTGGGTCTAGCGGGGTGGGATGAGCAGTTCTTC
TRBV6-6	NA	TRBJ2-1	TRBD2	CASRTSGGTSEQFF	TGTGCCAGCAGGACTAGCGGGGGGACCAGTGAGCAGTTCTTC
TRBV2	NA	TRBJ2-7	NA	CVQQLGGAYEQYF	TGTGTCCAGCAACTGGGGGGAGCCTACGAGCAGTACTTC
TRBV7-9	NA	TRBJ1-1	NA	CASSPRSGFPNTEAFF	TGTGCCAGCAGCCCCCGCTCAGGGTTCCCGAACACTGAAGCTTTCTTT
TRBV30	NA	TRBJ2-4	NA	CAWSVRGLGPLAKNIQYF	TGTGCCTGGAGTGTACGGGGTTTAGGACCTCTAGCCAAAAACATTCAGTACTTC
TRBV15	NA	TRBJ1-5	TRBD1	CATSRAGTGGQPQHF	TGTGCCACCAGCAGAGCCGGGACAGGGGGGCAGCCCCAGCATTTT
TRBV2	NA	TRBJ2-7	NA	CASRGLGGKGHYEQYF	TGTGCCAGCAGGGGGCTTGGGGGGAAGGGGCACTACGAGCAGTACTTC
TRBV27	NA	TRBJ1-1	TRBD1	CASSWGTANTEAFF	TGTGCCAGCAGTTGGGGGACAGCGAACACTGAAGCTTTCTTT
TRBV10-1	NA	TRBJ1-4	NA	CASRDRGGFRANEKLFF	TGCGCCAGCAGAGACCGGGGAGGGTTTAGGGCTAATGAAAAACTGTTTTTT
TRBV5-4	NA	TRBJ2-7	TRBD1	CASSFQQGPLGEQYF	TGTGCCAGCAGCTTCCAACAGGGGCCGCTGGGCGAGCAGTACTTC
TRBV28	NA	TRBJ2-7	NA	CASSSPTGSSYEQYF	TGTGCCAGCAGTTCGCCGACGGGGAGCTCCTACGAGCAGTACTTC
TRBV11-2	NA	TRBJ1-1	NA	CASSPRTPETEAFF	TGTGCCAGCAGCCCCAGAACACCAGAAACTGAAGCTTTCTTT
TRBV5-1	NA	TRBJ2-5	NA	CASSLVAPRGGARETQYF	TGCGCCAGCAGCTTGGTGGCTCCAAGAGGGGGGGCAAGAGAGACCCAGTACTTC
TRBV29-1	NA	TRBJ2-7	NA	CSVGSIGLPYEQYF	TGCAGCGTAGGGTCAATAGGACTCCCCTACGAGCAGTACTTC
TRBV2	NA	TRBJ1-1	NA	CASSLTGSVSEAFF	TGTGCCAGCAGCCTTACAGGTTCTGTCAGTGAAGCTTTCTTT
TRBV10-1	NA	TRBJ1-1	TRBD1	CASSDNRGLPSRTEAFF	TGCGCCAGCAGTGATAACAGGGGGCTCCCGTCACGCACTGAAGCTTTCTTT
TRBV6-5	NA	TRBJ1-5	TRBD1	CASSYGQANQPQHF	TGTGCCAGCAGTTACGGACAGGCCAATCAGCCCCAGCATTTT
TRBV28	once	TRBJ1-6	NA	CASSLNQGVNNSPLHF	TGTGCCAGCAGTTTAAACCAGGGTGTAAATAATTCACCCCTCCACTTT
TRBV2	NA	TRBJ1-6	TRBD1	CANRRQGYNSPLHF	TGTGCCAACCGACGACAGGGGTATAATTCACCCCTCCACTTT
TRBV5-4	NA	TRBJ2-1	NA	CASSPDRGGRYNEQFF	TGTGCCAGCAGCCCAGATAGGGGGGGGAGGTACAATGAGCAGTTCTTC
TRBV5-4	NA	TRBJ1-1	NA	CASSSYPGESFF	TGTGCCAGCAGCAGTTATCCAGGGGAGAGCTTCTTT
TRBV6-5	NA	TRBJ1-1	NA	CASSAYYTEAFF	TGTGCCAGCAGCGCTTACTACACTGAAGCTTTCTTT
TRBV2	NA	TRBJ2-7	NA	CASSDGHYEQYF	TGTGCCAGCAGTGACGGTCACTACGAGCAGTACTTC
TRBV6-1	NA	TRBJ1-6	TRBD1	CASLTGVGSPLHF	TGTGCCAGCTTAACAGGGGTAGGCTCACCCCTCCACTTT
TRBV6-6	few	TRBJ1-3	TRBD1	CASSIDRENTIYF	TGTGCCAGCAGTATAGACAGGGAAAACACCATATATTTT
TRBV6-1	NA	TRBJ1-3	NA	CASSVRGGNTIYF	TGTGCCAGCAGTGTACGAGGGGGTAACACCATATATTTT
TRBV30	few	TRBJ1-2	TRBD1	CAWGGTGGFRGYTF	TGTGCCTGGGGCGGGACAGGGGGCTTCCGTGGCTACACCTTC
TRBV6-1	NA	TRBJ2-7	TRBD1	CASPRTGWPYEQYF	TGTGCCAGTCCTCGGACAGGGTGGCCCTACGAGCAGTACTTC
TRBV5-1	NA	TRBJ2-5	NA	CASKGVGGAQETQYF	TGCGCCAGCAAAGGTGTTGGGGGGGCGCAAGAGACCCAGTACTTC
TRBV7-2	NA	TRBJ2-3	TRBD2	CASSPTSGGIDTQYF	TGTGCCAGCAGCCCAACTAGCGGGGGGATAGATACGCAGTATTTT
TRBV10-3	NA	TRBJ2-7	TRBD1	CASRGPYEQYF	TGTGCCAGCAGGGGGCCCTACGAGCAGTACTTC
TRBV6-1	NA	TRBJ1-2	TRBD1	CASSEDLGLLVLTGGYGYGYTF	TGTGCCAGCAGTGAAGATTTAGGATTACTCGTTTTGACAGGGGGATACGGCTATGGCTACACCTTC
TRBV6-1	NA	TRBJ1-4	NA	CASSGQAWEKLFF	TGTGCCAGCAGTGGGCAGGCTTGGGAAAAACTGTTTTTT
TRBV30	NA	TRBJ1-2	NA	CAWSVLRNSGYTF	TGTGCCTGGAGTGTTCTTCGTAACAGTGGCTACACCTTC
TRBV5-1	NA	TRBJ2-1	TRBD2	CASSYLSGGASEQFF	TGCGCCAGCAGCTATTTATCGGGGGGGGCTTCTGAGCAGTTCTTC
TRBV28	NA	TRBJ2-7	TRBD1	CASSPGDRISFEQYF	TGTGCCAGCAGTCCAGGGGACAGGATTTCTTTCGAGCAGTACTTC
TRBV5-6	NA	TRBJ2-7	NA	CASSLGQGRYEQYF	TGTGCCAGCAGCTTGGGGCAGGGGCGGTACGAGCAGTACTTC
TRBV4-1	NA	TRBJ2-3	TRBD2	CASSPYSLRTSGGGDTQYF	TGCGCCAGCAGCCCTTACTCCCTACGGACTAGCGGGGGGGGAGATACGCAGTATTTT
TRBV5-1	once	TRBJ1-1	TRBD1	CASSWDRGTEAFF	TGCGCCAGCAGCTGGGACAGGGGCACTGAAGCTTTCTTT
TRBV6-1	NA	TRBJ2-7	TRBD1	CASSYGTGSVYEQYF	TGTGCCAGCAGCTACGGGACAGGGAGTGTTTACGAGCAGTACTTC
TRBV19	NA	TRBJ2-1	NA	CASSALVEQFF	TGTGCCAGTAGTGCCTTAGTTGAGCAGTTCTTC
TRBV19	few	TRBJ2-7	TRBD1	CASRGQGEIHEQYF	TGTGCCAGTAGGGGACAGGGGGAGATCCACGAGCAGTACTTC